The next 18 T cell receptor beta chains were all read from a single sample in a study of cytomegalovirus exposure and HLA in healthy donors (dated by TCRdb to between 2016 and 2019). The library relied on the immunoSEQ multiplex PCR assay. Entries here come from immuneACCESS through TCRdb and include only in-frame sequences with V and J called. Some clones fail to appear in such tables; in the studies checked, an unresolved V gene covers under half of the shortfall, and the cause of the remainder is unknown. The sample records some 240,000 clones, roughly 91% of which are singletons. The ten largest clones take up 1.5% to 2.5% of the sample. Sequences were obtained from PBMCs. The receptor set was obtained from a woman younger than 30 in good health and CMV-seropositive.

V usage is TRBV29-1 and J usage is TRBJ2-1, with 9 bases matching TRBD1. The V segment lost 6 bases and the J segment 1 base; nucleotides outside the gene matches: 7. The CDR3 is 15 residues long. Germline values: CDR1 SQVTM, CDR2 ANQGSEA. The CDR3 region is CSVMGGTGSYNEQFF. In DNA, the CDR3 is TGCAGCGTCATGGGGGGGACAGGGTCCTACAATGAGCAGTTCTTC.

This sequence joins TRBV6-5 and TRBJ1-3; TRBD1 aligns across 8 bases. This CDR3 comprises 15 residues. Unmatched junction bases numbered 3, after V lost 5 bases and J lost 0 bases. The germline V gene encodes CDR1 MNHEY and CDR2 SVGAGI. CDR3 sequence reads: CASSATGGSGNTIYF. The CDR3 region has the DNA TGTGCCAGCAGTGCCACAGGGGGCTCTGGAAACACCATATATTTT.

The chain couples TRBV28 to TRBJ2-7; possible D gene TRBD1, 5 bases. V was trimmed by 6 bases and J by 2 bases, leaving 8 bases between them. The germline V gene encodes CDR1 MDHEN and CDR2 SYDVKM. There are 12 residues in the CDR3. Here the CDR3 reads CASRDTTYEQYF. Here the CDR3 DNA reads TGTGCCAGCAGGGACACTACCTACGAGCAGTACTTC.

This rearrangement joins TRBV10-1 to TRBJ2-1; 12 bases fit TRBD2. The CDR3 spans 15 residues. The V gene end was trimmed by 5 bases and the J gene end by 13 bases; junction bases not matched to a gene: 12. Germline V gene data show CDR1 as WNHNN and CDR2 as SYGVQD (reference sequence). Here the CDR3 reads CASSSLLAGGRGQFF. For the CDR3, the DNA is TGCGCCAGCAGTTCCTTACTAGCGGGAGGAAGGGGCCAGTTCTTC.

The chain couples TRBV7-6 to TRBJ2-7, with D maybe TRBD1 (6 bases). The CDR3 consists of 15 residues. From germline, CDR1 is SGHVS and CDR2 FNYEAQ. V was shortened by 1 base and J by 2 bases, with 12 bases between the two germline ends. The CDR3 spells CASSLEAAGAYEQYF. CDR3 coding DNA: TGTGCCAGCAGCTTAGAGGCGGCAGGGGCCTACGAGCAGTACTTC.

The chain couples TRBV9 to TRBJ2-2; a weak D match, TRBD2 (6 bases). Per the germline V gene, CDR1 is SGDLS and CDR2 is YYNGEE. Trimming cost V 2 bases and J 6 bases, with 14 bases left between them. This CDR3 spans 15 amino acids. CDR3 in DNA: TGTGCCAGCAGCGTGGGCGGAGGGGTCGCCGGGGAGCTGTTTTTT. It translates to CASSVGGGVAGELFF.

The chain combines TRBV4-1 with TRBJ2-4; 7 bases fit TRBD1. The trim removed 1 base at V and 4 bases at J, leaving 4 bases unmatched. CDR1 is MGHRA and CDR2 is YSYEKL in the germline V gene. This CDR3 has 15 residues. CDR3 coding DNA: TGCGCCAGCAGCCAAGTTTACAGGGGAAAAAACATTCAGTACTTC. The encoded protein is CASSQVYRGKNIQYF.

V gene TRBV4-2 combines with J gene TRBJ2-3; 10 bases line up with TRBD2. The CDR3 contains 18 residues. Germline values: CDR1 LGHNA, CDR2 YNFKEQ. The trim removed 0 bases at V and 1 base at J, leaving 7 bases unmatched. This CDR3 is CASSQEELAGVGTDTQYF. The CDR3 region has the DNA TGTGCCAGCAGCCAAGAGGAGCTAGCGGGAGTTGGCACAGATACGCAGTATTTT.

The chain is built from TRBV6-5 and TRBJ1-2; D gene ambiguous. V gave up 0 bases and J gave up 0 bases, with 5 bases separating them. This CDR3 has 14 residues. CDR1 MNHEY and CDR2 SVGAGI come from the germline V gene. This CDR3 reads CASSYSPANYGYTF. In DNA, the CDR3 is TGTGCCAGCAGTTACTCCCCAGCTAACTATGGCTACACCTTC.

The genes are TRBV5-6 and TRBJ2-7, with D perhaps matching TRBD1 (6 bases). The CDR3 spans 16 residues. V dropped 4 bases and J dropped 4 bases, with 21 bases sitting between them. The germline gives CDR1 SGHDT, CDR2 YYEEEE. CDR3 protein: CASSAPTGDLQYEQYF. CDR3 bases: TGTGCCAGCAGCGCCCCGACAGGAGATCTCCAATACGAGCAGTACTTC.

The V gene is TRBV18, the J gene TRBJ1-2; no clear D. CDR1 KGHSH and CDR2 LQKENI come from the germline V gene. This CDR3 comprises 14 residues. V gave up 2 bases and J gave up 2 bases, with 9 bases separating them. The DNA for the CDR3 is TGTGCCAGCTCACCATCAACGGGGAACTATGGCTACACCTTC. Encoded protein: CASSPSTGNYGYTF.

This sequence joins TRBV14 and TRBJ1-2; D call uncertain. The CDR3 totals 12 residues. The V and J ends lost 4 bases and 7 bases respectively, with 10 bases between them. Germline CDR1 reads SGHDN; CDR2 reads FVKESK. CDR3 region: CASSRDRFGYTF. CDR3 nucleotide sequence: TGTGCCAGCAGCCGTGATCGGTTTGGCTACACCTTC.

Here the CDR3 DNA reads TGTGCCTGGAGTGTACATGGCTACGAGCAGTACTTC. This codes for CAWSVHGYEQYF. This chain links TRBV30 with TRBJ2-7; D not resolved. V shed 0 bases and J shed 3 bases, with 6 bases lying between them. The CDR3 runs to 12 residues. CDR1 and CDR2 (germline): GTSNPN, SVGIG (reference sequence).

V is TRBV20-1 and J is TRBJ2-2; perhaps TRBD1 as D (6 bases). The CDR3 runs 11 residues. The germline V gene has CDR1 DFQATT and CDR2 SNEGSKA (reference sequence). V gave up 3 bases and J gave up 8 bases, with 7 bases separating them. The CDR3 reads CSASRGGELFF. CDR3 in DNA: TGCAGTGCTAGCAGGGGAGGGGAGCTGTTTTTT.

Here the CDR3 reads CASSLPIWSSSYEQYF. The DNA for the CDR3 is TGTGCCAGCAGTTTACCCATCTGGAGTAGCTCCTACGAGCAGTACTTC. J is TRBJ2-7 and V is TRBV28; D not resolved. Germline loops: CDR1 MDHEN, CDR2 SYDVKM. V was shortened by 2 bases and J by 0 bases, with 14 bases between the two germline ends. CDR3 size: 16 residues. Full variable domain (remainder filled in from reference TRBV28 and TRBJ2-7): DVKVTQSSRYLVKRTGEKVFLECVQDMDHENMFWYRQDPGLGLRLIYFSYDVKMKEKGDIPEGYSVSREKKERFSLILESASTNQTSMYLCASSLPIWSSSYEQYFGPGTRLTVT.

V and J are TRBV6-1 and TRBJ2-1; TRBD1 matches at 7 bases. Germline CDR1 is MNHNS and CDR2 is SASEGT. J was trimmed by 7 bases and V by 1 base; bases with no gene match: 1. The CDR3 is made up of 13 amino acids. The CDR3 nucleotides are TGTGCCAGCAGTGAAGGGGACAGTAATGAGCAGTTCTTC. Residues: CASSEGDSNEQFF.

This sequence joins TRBV5-6 and TRBJ2-1, with TRBD1 matching 7 bases. Germline V gene lookup returns CDR1 SGHDT and CDR2 YYEEEE. There are 13 residues in the CDR3. V trimming: 4 bases; J trimming: 7 bases; junction bases outside the gene matches: 5. This chain's CDR3 is CASSAQGVNEQFF. CDR3 coding DNA: TGTGCCAGCAGCGCCCAGGGGGTAAATGAGCAGTTCTTC. The full variable domain, in which reference TRBV5-6 and TRBJ2-1 provide the parts outside the CDR3, is DAGVTQSPTHLIKTRGQQVTLRCSPKSGHDTVSWYQQALGQGPQFIFQYYEEEERQRGNFPDRFSGHQFPNYSSELNVNALLLGDSALYLCASSAQGVNEQFFGPGTRLTVL.

V gene TRBV10-3 combines with J gene TRBJ1-5, with TRBD1 matching 8 bases. This CDR3 is built from 15 residues. In germline, CDR1 is ENHRY, CDR2 SYGVKD. The V gene end was trimmed by 10 bases and the J gene end by 1 base; junction bases not matched to a gene: 9. This CDR3 reads CATNQGARSNQPQHF. CDR3 bases: TGTGCCACTAATCAGGGGGCGCGGAGCAATCAGCCCCAGCATTTT.